This T cell receptor (beta chain) was captured by sequencing in a study of patients and donors after allogeneic stem cell transplantation. This clonotype came up a few times. CDR1 SEHNR and CDR2 FQNEAQ come from the germline V gene (reference sequence). This CDR3 comprises 15 residues. The V and J ends lost 6 bases and 5 bases, in that order; junction bases with no gene match: 8. TCRdb re-called the RT-PCR reads with MiXCR, one entry per CDR3 protein. Altogether roughly 7,000 distinct CDR3 sequences are present, roughly an eighth being singletons, with the ten largest covering around half. The sample was blood, either unsorted or a sorted T cell fraction (not recorded which). The sequence came from a human donor who was either an allogeneic HSCT recipient or a stem cell or donor lymphocyte infusion donor (not recorded which). It is not recorded whose cells these are; they may come from a transplant donor. V is TRBV7-9 and J is TRBJ2-5; 11 bases agree with TRBD2. CDR3 residues: CASSPGTSGWETQYF. CDR3 DNA: TGTGCCAGCAGTCCCGGGACTAGCGGATGGGAGACCCAGTACTTC.